The rows below give T cell receptor beta chains drawn from one sample of a study of radiotherapy plus CTLA-4 blockade in lung cancer. Sequencing was performed with immunoSEQ multiplex PCR; in TCRdb, only in-frame clones are kept and a portion is missing. The sample has roughly 77,000 clones, roughly 74% seen once. Sequenced material: peripheral blood, taken from a patient treated with radiotherapy plus ipilimumab. These receptors were obtained from a human donor with non-small cell lung cancer whose response to radiotherapy plus ipilimumab could not be evaluated. CDR3s leave out the opening cysteine and the closing phenylalanine or tryptophan. A row's size may be missing; if present it is once, few, many or a size class.

clone_size j_call v_call cdr3_aa
NA TRBJ2-7 TRBV4-3 ASSQDSGPLLSHEQY
medium-sized TRBJ2-1 TRBV5-4 ASSLDTGMANEQF
NA TRBJ2-5 TRBV6-1 ASSAPTRLAIRETQY
NA TRBJ1-1 TRBV11-2 ASRSLFRVPNTEAF
NA TRBJ2-5 TRBV2 ANAGTYITSLQETQY
NA TRBJ2-7 TRBV4-3 ASSRSGQGSYEQY
NA TRBJ2-7 TRBV4-3 ASSQEQAGGFYEQY
few TRBJ2-5 TRBV5-6 ASSLESGAVETQY
NA TRBJ1-2 TRBV7-9 ASSAWDRELDYGYT
NA TRBJ1-1 TRBV5-1 ASSLDRSNTEAF
NA TRBJ1-2 TRBV19 ASSTGGFLGGYT
NA TRBJ1-1 TRBV18 ASSPNRNTEAF
NA TRBJ2-7 TRBV6-1 ASDRGGFRYEQY
NA TRBJ1-5 TRBV30 AWSVQGGQLNQPQH
NA TRBJ1-1 TRBV19 ASSIGQSVVNTEAF
NA TRBJ2-5 TRBV7-9 ASSLGTGLQETQY
NA TRBJ2-5 TRBV7-2 ASSLAAILETQY
NA TRBJ1-2 TRBV9 ASSANPGGREGYT
few TRBJ1-2 TRBV6-6 ASSPQAQGGYGYT
NA TRBJ2-5 TRBV11-3 ASSTGTGYQETQY
NA TRBJ2-2 TRBV6-5 ASSRQGAPTGELF
NA TRBJ1-2 TRBV6-5 ASSYSRGTGLGGYT